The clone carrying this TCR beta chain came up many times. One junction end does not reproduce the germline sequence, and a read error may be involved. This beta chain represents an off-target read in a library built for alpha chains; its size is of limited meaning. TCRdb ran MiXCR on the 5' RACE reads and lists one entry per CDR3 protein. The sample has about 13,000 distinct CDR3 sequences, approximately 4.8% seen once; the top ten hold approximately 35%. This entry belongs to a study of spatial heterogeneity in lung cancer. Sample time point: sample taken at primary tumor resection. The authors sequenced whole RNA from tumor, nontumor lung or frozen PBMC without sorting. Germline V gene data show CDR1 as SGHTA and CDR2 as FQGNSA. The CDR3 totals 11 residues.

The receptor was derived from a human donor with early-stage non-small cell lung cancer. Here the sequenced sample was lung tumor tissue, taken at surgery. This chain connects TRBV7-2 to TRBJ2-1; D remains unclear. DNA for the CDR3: TGTGCCAGCAGCTCCTTCAATGAGCAGTTCTTC. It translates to CASSSFNEQFF. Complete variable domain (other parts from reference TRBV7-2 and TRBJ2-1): GAGVSQSPSNKVTEKGKDVELRCDPISGHTALYWYRQSLGQGLEFLIYFQGNSAPDKSGLPSDRFSAERTGGSVSTLTIQRTQQEDSAVYLCASSSFNEQFFGPGTRLTVL.